A selection of T cell receptor beta chains follows, all from one sample in a study of shared T cell receptors in the human thymus. The table came from immunoSEQ multiplex PCR; TCRdb's copy has only in-frame clones and leaves some out. This sample has hundreds of thousands of clones, with 75% to 85% found just once. These data were likewise used in another study, on human thymus T cells.

Sequenced: thymocytes. The receptor set was obtained from a boy in the first two years of life with a congenital heart defect. Both conserved end residues are part of each CDR3. Fields, in order: CDR3 DNA, CDR3 protein, J gene, D gene, clone size, V gene. The D gene is left open where the match is weak. A row's size may be missing; if present it is once, few, many or a size class.

cdr3_nt: TGTGCCAGCAGGCCAGGCCTACGGGGCTACACCTTC; cdr3_aa: CASRPGLRGYTF; j_call: TRBJ1-2; d_call: .; clone_size: .; v_call: TRBV6-1
cdr3_nt: TGTGCCTGGAGGGAAGGCGGGGACAGGGTGAACACTGAAGCTTTCTTT; cdr3_aa: CAWREGGDRVNTEAFF; j_call: TRBJ1-1; d_call: TRBD1; clone_size: few; v_call: TRBV30
cdr3_nt: TGTGCCAGCAGCTTAGGCGAACCGGGACTAGCGGAAATCCTCTACGAGCAGTACTTC; cdr3_aa: CASSLGEPGLAEILYEQYF; j_call: TRBJ2-7; d_call: TRBD2; clone_size: .; v_call: TRBV7-8
cdr3_nt: TGTGCCTGGAGTGTGAGCTTATGGGTATTTAGCGGGGATTACAATGAGCAGTTCTTC; cdr3_aa: CAWSVSLWVFSGDYNEQFF; j_call: TRBJ2-1; d_call: TRBD2; clone_size: .; v_call: TRBV30
cdr3_nt: TGTGCCAGCACCCGTCAACTAGGACAGAGGGCAGATACGCAGTATTTT; cdr3_aa: CASTRQLGQRADTQYF; j_call: TRBJ2-3; d_call: .; clone_size: .; v_call: TRBV28
cdr3_nt: TGTGCCAGCAGCTTGCGGGATGGGACGGCGGAGACCCAGTACTTC; cdr3_aa: CASSLRDGTAETQYF; j_call: TRBJ2-5; d_call: .; clone_size: .; v_call: TRBV7-8
cdr3_nt: TGTGCCAGCTCGAGGGAGGGAGATACGCAGTATTTT; cdr3_aa: CASSREGDTQYF; j_call: TRBJ2-3; d_call: TRBD2; clone_size: .; v_call: TRBV25-1
cdr3_nt: TGCAGTGCTGCCGGACGGGGGCCCCAGCATTTT; cdr3_aa: CSAAGRGPQHF; j_call: TRBJ1-5; d_call: .; clone_size: .; v_call: TRBV20-1
cdr3_nt: TGTGCCAGCAGCTTAGGGCGGAGGTCAGGGGCCAACGTCCTGACTTTC; cdr3_aa: CASSLGRRSGANVLTF; j_call: TRBJ2-6; d_call: .; clone_size: .; v_call: TRBV11-3
cdr3_nt: TGTGCCAGCTCACCAGGGCGGAGGGCTAGCCGCCATGAGCAGTTCTTC; cdr3_aa: CASSPGRRASRHEQFF; j_call: TRBJ2-1; d_call: .; clone_size: few; v_call: TRBV18
cdr3_nt: TGTGCCAGCCGGGGGGATGAAAAACTGTTTTTT; cdr3_aa: CASRGDEKLFF; j_call: TRBJ1-4; d_call: .; clone_size: .; v_call: TRBV28
cdr3_nt: TGCGCCAGCAGCTTGGTTGGGACTATCTCCTACGAGCAGTACTTC; cdr3_aa: CASSLVGTISYEQYF; j_call: TRBJ2-7; d_call: TRBD2; clone_size: .; v_call: TRBV5-1
cdr3_nt: TGTGCCAGCAGCCAAGCCCCTAGCGGGTTAGACAATGAGCAGTTCTTC; cdr3_aa: CASSQAPSGLDNEQFF; j_call: TRBJ2-1; d_call: TRBD2; clone_size: .; v_call: TRBV4-2
cdr3_nt: TGCGCCAGCAGCTCCACTAGGGCTAGCGGGTCTAGCTCCTACGAGCAGTACTTC; cdr3_aa: CASSSTRASGSSSYEQYF; j_call: TRBJ2-7; d_call: TRBD2; clone_size: .; v_call: TRBV4-1
cdr3_nt: TGTGCCAGCAGTGAGGGACCTAGCGGGGAGATATTGTACTTC; cdr3_aa: CASSEGPSGEILYF; j_call: TRBJ2-7; d_call: TRBD2; clone_size: .; v_call: TRBV2
cdr3_nt: TGCGCCAGCAGCTGGGACTTTCCGAACACCGGGGAGCTGTTTTTT; cdr3_aa: CASSWDFPNTGELFF; j_call: TRBJ2-2; d_call: .; clone_size: .; v_call: TRBV5-1
cdr3_nt: TGTGCCAGCAGTTTGAGGGCAGACAGGACTGAAGCTTTCTTT; cdr3_aa: CASSLRADRTEAFF; j_call: TRBJ1-1; d_call: .; clone_size: .; v_call: TRBV27
cdr3_nt: TGTGCCAGCAGCGTAGTGCCAGGGGTGGGAGAGACCCAGTACTTC; cdr3_aa: CASSVVPGVGETQYF; j_call: TRBJ2-5; d_call: .; clone_size: .; v_call: TRBV9
cdr3_nt: TGTGCCAGCTCACATACCAGGGAAGAAACTGAAGCTTTCTTT; cdr3_aa: CASSHTREETEAFF; j_call: TRBJ1-1; d_call: .; clone_size: .; v_call: TRBV18
cdr3_nt: TGTGCCAGCAGCTATAACGGGGGGAGCTCCTACGAGCAGTACTTC; cdr3_aa: CASSYNGGSSYEQYF; j_call: TRBJ2-7; d_call: TRBD2; clone_size: .; v_call: TRBV7-9
cdr3_nt: TGTGCCAGCAGCCAAGTTAGACTAGCGGGAGGGCTCGAGCAGTACTTC; cdr3_aa: CASSQVRLAGGLEQYF; j_call: TRBJ2-7; d_call: TRBD2; clone_size: few; v_call: TRBV4-2
cdr3_nt: TGTGCCAGCAGTGGGACAGGGAAGAGAACGGGTGGACCCCCCTACGAGCAGTACTTC; cdr3_aa: CASSGTGKRTGGPPYEQYF; j_call: TRBJ2-7; d_call: TRBD1; clone_size: .; v_call: TRBV2
cdr3_nt: TGCAGCGTTGAGCCGGAGAGGAATGAGCAGTTCTTC; cdr3_aa: CSVEPERNEQFF; j_call: TRBJ2-1; d_call: .; clone_size: .; v_call: TRBV29-1
cdr3_nt: TGTGCCAGCAGTGTGGACAGCGTAGTGTTAGAGACCCAGTACTTC; cdr3_aa: CASSVDSVVLETQYF; j_call: TRBJ2-5; d_call: .; clone_size: .; v_call: TRBV2
cdr3_nt: TGTGCCAGCAGTAACGCGCTAGCGGGAGAAAATGAGCAGTTCTTC; cdr3_aa: CASSNALAGENEQFF; j_call: TRBJ2-1; d_call: TRBD2; clone_size: .; v_call: TRBV6-5
cdr3_nt: TGTGCCAGCAGCGTAGTTGGGGCCTCTGGGGCCAACGTCCTGACTTTC; cdr3_aa: CASSVVGASGANVLTF; j_call: TRBJ2-6; d_call: .; clone_size: .; v_call: TRBV9
cdr3_nt: TGCGCCAGCAGCCAAGTTAGCGGGAGTAAGCACGAGCAGTACTTC; cdr3_aa: CASSQVSGSKHEQYF; j_call: TRBJ2-7; d_call: TRBD2; clone_size: .; v_call: TRBV4-3
cdr3_nt: TGCAGCGCAGGGCGGGACGAGCAGTACTTC; cdr3_aa: CSAGRDEQYF; j_call: TRBJ2-7; d_call: .; clone_size: .; v_call: TRBV29-1
cdr3_nt: TGCGCCAGCAGCCAAGGAATCAGGCAGGAGGAAAACACCATATATTTT; cdr3_aa: CASSQGIRQEENTIYF; j_call: TRBJ1-3; d_call: .; clone_size: once; v_call: TRBV4-3
cdr3_nt: TGTGCCAGCAGTTCCGCGGGAACCGATGGGAATGAGCAGTTCTTC; cdr3_aa: CASSSAGTDGNEQFF; j_call: TRBJ2-1; d_call: .; clone_size: .; v_call: TRBV28
cdr3_nt: TGTGCCAGCAGCGCCGGACTAGCGGTAGGGGCGAACACCGGGGAGCTGTTTTTT; cdr3_aa: CASSAGLAVGANTGELFF; j_call: TRBJ2-2; d_call: TRBD2; clone_size: once; v_call: TRBV7-6
cdr3_nt: TGTGCCAGCAGTTTAACCCCGAGAGCTAGCGGCACTGACGAGCAGTACTTC; cdr3_aa: CASSLTPRASGTDEQYF; j_call: TRBJ2-7; d_call: TRBD2; clone_size: .; v_call: TRBV27
cdr3_nt: TGTGCCAGCAGCGGATTAGCGGGAGGGCAAGAGGCCCAGTACTTC; cdr3_aa: CASSGLAGGQEAQYF; j_call: TRBJ2-5; d_call: TRBD2; clone_size: .; v_call: TRBV9
cdr3_nt: TGTGCCAGCTCGTATGAGCGGGTTAAGGGGAACTATGGCTACACCTTC; cdr3_aa: CASSYERVKGNYGYTF; j_call: TRBJ1-2; d_call: .; clone_size: .; v_call: TRBV27
cdr3_nt: TGTGCCAGCAGTCCCGGGACTAGCGGAATCCAAGAGACCCAGTACTTC; cdr3_aa: CASSPGTSGIQETQYF; j_call: TRBJ2-5; d_call: TRBD2; clone_size: .; v_call: TRBV13
cdr3_nt: TGCGCCAGCAGCCAACCCCGGGGGAAATTTGGGGAAAAACTGTTTTTT; cdr3_aa: CASSQPRGKFGEKLFF; j_call: TRBJ1-4; d_call: .; clone_size: .; v_call: TRBV4-3
cdr3_nt: TGTGCCTGGGTGGGGGACCGGCCCGGGGGCACTGAAGCTTTCTTT; cdr3_aa: CAWVGDRPGGTEAFF; j_call: TRBJ1-1; d_call: .; clone_size: few; v_call: TRBV30
cdr3_nt: TGTGCCAGCAAGAGACAGGGTAGCAATCAGCCCCAGCATTTT; cdr3_aa: CASKRQGSNQPQHF; j_call: TRBJ1-5; d_call: TRBD1; clone_size: .; v_call: TRBV6-5
cdr3_nt: TGCGCCAGCAGCCCACAGGGGACAGGAGGCTACACCTTC; cdr3_aa: CASSPQGTGGYTF; j_call: TRBJ1-2; d_call: TRBD1; clone_size: few; v_call: TRBV4-3
cdr3_nt: TGTGCCAGCAGAAGGGAGGCGAGTAACACTGAAGCTTTCTTT; cdr3_aa: CASRREASNTEAFF; j_call: TRBJ1-1; d_call: .; clone_size: .; v_call: TRBV27
cdr3_nt: TGCGCCAGCAGCCAAGACTCGCGGGAGTGGCACGAGCAGTACTTC; cdr3_aa: CASSQDSREWHEQYF; j_call: TRBJ2-7; d_call: TRBD2; clone_size: .; v_call: TRBV4-3
cdr3_nt: TGCAGCGCTACGACTAGCGGGAGTGTCACCGGGGAGCTGTTTTTT; cdr3_aa: CSATTSGSVTGELFF; j_call: TRBJ2-2; d_call: TRBD2; clone_size: once; v_call: TRBV29-1
cdr3_nt: TGTGCCAGCAGCGACGGGGGTTCAGACAACTATGGCTACACCTTC; cdr3_aa: CASSDGGSDNYGYTF; j_call: TRBJ1-2; d_call: .; clone_size: .; v_call: TRBV9
cdr3_nt: TGTGCCATCAGTGGTTCACAGGGATTGAACACTAAAGCTTTCTTT; cdr3_aa: CAISGSQGLNTKAFF; j_call: TRBJ1-1; d_call: .; clone_size: .; v_call: TRBV10-3
cdr3_nt: TGTGCCAGCCGAGACTATGGGACTAGCGGATACAATGAGCAGTTCTTC; cdr3_aa: CASRDYGTSGYNEQFF; j_call: TRBJ2-1; d_call: TRBD2; clone_size: .; v_call: TRBV2
cdr3_nt: TGTGCCAGCAGCTTAGTCGGGAACCACACAGATACGCAGTATTTT; cdr3_aa: CASSLVGNHTDTQYF; j_call: TRBJ2-3; d_call: .; clone_size: .; v_call: TRBV7-6
cdr3_nt: TGTGCCACCAGGGAGGACAGCGGGATGAACACTGAAGCTTTCTTT; cdr3_aa: CATREDSGMNTEAFF; j_call: TRBJ1-1; d_call: .; clone_size: .; v_call: TRBV15
cdr3_nt: TGCGCCAGCAGCTTGGGGGTCGGGAAGAGGGAGACCCAGTACTTC; cdr3_aa: CASSLGVGKRETQYF; j_call: TRBJ2-5; d_call: .; clone_size: .; v_call: TRBV5-1
cdr3_nt: TGTGCCAGCAGTCCTCGTAAAAACAATGAGCAGTTCTTC; cdr3_aa: CASSPRKNNEQFF; j_call: TRBJ2-1; d_call: .; clone_size: .; v_call: TRBV6-5
cdr3_nt: TGCGCCAGCAGTGAGCTCCCCACTAGCGGGAGGGCCACTCACGAGCAGTACTTC; cdr3_aa: CASSELPTSGRATHEQYF; j_call: TRBJ2-7; d_call: TRBD2; clone_size: .; v_call: TRBV10-2
cdr3_nt: TGTGCCAGCTGTGCGGGCACAGATACGCAGTATTTT; cdr3_aa: CASCAGTDTQYF; j_call: TRBJ2-3; d_call: .; clone_size: few; v_call: TRBV2
cdr3_nt: TGTGCCAGCAGCTTAGCAGGGGGCCGCGACACTGAAGCTTTCTTT; cdr3_aa: CASSLAGGRDTEAFF; j_call: TRBJ1-1; d_call: TRBD1; clone_size: .; v_call: TRBV7-6
cdr3_nt: TGCGCCAGCAGCCAAGCAAATGCCCCGGGAGGAGGGAGGCGCTACAATGAGCAGTTCTTC; cdr3_aa: CASSQANAPGGGRRYNEQFF; j_call: TRBJ2-1; d_call: TRBD2; clone_size: .; v_call: TRBV4-1
cdr3_nt: TGTGCCAGCAGTTCCCCTAGCGGGAGTTATGAGCAGTTCTTC; cdr3_aa: CASSSPSGSYEQFF; j_call: TRBJ2-1; d_call: TRBD2; clone_size: .; v_call: TRBV6-5
cdr3_nt: TGTGCCAGCAGTGAAGGTCCGGCTAGCGGCACAGATACGCAGTATTTT; cdr3_aa: CASSEGPASGTDTQYF; j_call: TRBJ2-3; d_call: .; clone_size: .; v_call: TRBV6-1
cdr3_nt: TGTGCCAGCAGCCCCAGGACTAGCGGGAGCGGGAGGCAAGAGACCCAGTACTTC; cdr3_aa: CASSPRTSGSGRQETQYF; j_call: TRBJ2-5; d_call: TRBD2; clone_size: .; v_call: TRBV7-3
cdr3_nt: TGTGCCAGCAGTCCCCCTCGGGCGGGGCTCGCTAGGACCGGGGAGCTGTTTTTT; cdr3_aa: CASSPPRAGLARTGELFF; j_call: TRBJ2-2; d_call: .; clone_size: .; v_call: TRBV28
cdr3_nt: TGCGCCAGCAGCCATGACACAGGGAACCCCCCTCGTGGCTACACCTTC; cdr3_aa: CASSHDTGNPPRGYTF; j_call: TRBJ1-2; d_call: .; clone_size: .; v_call: TRBV4-1